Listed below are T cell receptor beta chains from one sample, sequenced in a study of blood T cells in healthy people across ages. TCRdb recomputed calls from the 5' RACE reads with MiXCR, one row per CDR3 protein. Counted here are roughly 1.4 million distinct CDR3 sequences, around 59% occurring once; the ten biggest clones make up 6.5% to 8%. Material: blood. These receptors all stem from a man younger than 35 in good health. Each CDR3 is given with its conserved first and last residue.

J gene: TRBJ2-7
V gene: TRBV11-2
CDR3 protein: CASSLSGVAYEQYF

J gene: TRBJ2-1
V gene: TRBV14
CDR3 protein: CASSQELRGSEQFF

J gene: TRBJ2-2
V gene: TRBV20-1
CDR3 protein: CSASRLAGGSDTGELFF

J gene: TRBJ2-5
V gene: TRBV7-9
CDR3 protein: CASSPTYETQYF

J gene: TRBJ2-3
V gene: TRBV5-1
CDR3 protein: CASTRGPTPGDTQYF

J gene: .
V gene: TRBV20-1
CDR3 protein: CSARPTGFLYEQYF

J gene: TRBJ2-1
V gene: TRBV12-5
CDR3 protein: CASGLVHQRERDNEQFF

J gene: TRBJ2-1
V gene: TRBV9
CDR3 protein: CASSVVDRANEQFF

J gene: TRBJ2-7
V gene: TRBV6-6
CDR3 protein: CASSQSHGTGSEQYF

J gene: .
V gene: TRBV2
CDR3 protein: CASSGPGRYNEQYF

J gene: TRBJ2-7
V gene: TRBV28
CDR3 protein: CASSLILAGANEQYF

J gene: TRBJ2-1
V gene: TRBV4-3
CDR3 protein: CASSQDSDENNEQFF

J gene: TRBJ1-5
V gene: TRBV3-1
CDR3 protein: CASSLCGDRSNQPQHF

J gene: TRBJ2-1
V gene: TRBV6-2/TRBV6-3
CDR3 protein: CASSSEPTSRRVGVQFF

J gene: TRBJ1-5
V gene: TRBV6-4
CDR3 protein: CASMEAAGSNQPQHF

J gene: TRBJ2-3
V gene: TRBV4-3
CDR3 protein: CASNQGRLTDTQYF

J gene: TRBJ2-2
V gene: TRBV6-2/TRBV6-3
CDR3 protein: CASSWGMNTGELFF

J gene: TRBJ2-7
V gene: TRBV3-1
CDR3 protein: CASSQKGHGTIGEQYF

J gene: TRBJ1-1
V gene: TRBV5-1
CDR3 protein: CASSLRQGIAEAFF

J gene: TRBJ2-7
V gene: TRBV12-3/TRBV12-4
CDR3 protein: CASSGGQGDEQYF

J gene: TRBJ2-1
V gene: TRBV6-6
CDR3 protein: CASSYGSPSEGNNEQFF

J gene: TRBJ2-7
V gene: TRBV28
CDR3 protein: CASSPPSGSAYEQYF

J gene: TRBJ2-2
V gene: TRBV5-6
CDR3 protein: CASSKQGGNTGELFF

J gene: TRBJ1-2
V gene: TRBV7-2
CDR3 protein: CASTYPGAYGYTF

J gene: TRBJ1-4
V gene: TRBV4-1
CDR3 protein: CASSQVLRGRREKLFF

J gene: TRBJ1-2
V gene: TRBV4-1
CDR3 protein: CASSQGGTGSVYGYTF

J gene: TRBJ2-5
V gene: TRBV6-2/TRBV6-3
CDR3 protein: CASSYSITGDQQETQYF

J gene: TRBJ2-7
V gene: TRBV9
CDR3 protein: CASSVGRGASYEQYF

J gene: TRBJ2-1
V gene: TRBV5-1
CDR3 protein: CASSKGQDNEQFF

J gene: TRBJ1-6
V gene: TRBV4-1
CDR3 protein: CASSQDSPNHEADSPLHF

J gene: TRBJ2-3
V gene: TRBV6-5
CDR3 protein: CASSSPDSTDTQYF

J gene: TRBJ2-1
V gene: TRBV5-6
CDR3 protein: CASSLGAIGEQFF

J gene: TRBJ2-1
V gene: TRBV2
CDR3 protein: CASKGTSGYLRYNEQFF

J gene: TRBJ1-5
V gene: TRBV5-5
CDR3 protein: CASRIDRGINQPQHF

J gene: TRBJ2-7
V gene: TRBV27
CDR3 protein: CASNGPSYEQYF

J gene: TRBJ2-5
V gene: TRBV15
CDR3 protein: CATSREGGPYQETQYF

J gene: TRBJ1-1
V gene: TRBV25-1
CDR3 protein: CAISGRLGEAFF

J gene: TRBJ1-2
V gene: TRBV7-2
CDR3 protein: CASSLAALGGLGYGYTF

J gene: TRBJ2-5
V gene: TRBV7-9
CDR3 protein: CASLGLAETQYF

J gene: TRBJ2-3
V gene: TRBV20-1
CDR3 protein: CSAPPGADSTDTQYF

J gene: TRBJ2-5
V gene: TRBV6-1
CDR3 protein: CASSEAYTDNQETQYF

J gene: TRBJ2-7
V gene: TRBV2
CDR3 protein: CASRQGYEQYF

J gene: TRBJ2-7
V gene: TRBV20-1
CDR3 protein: CSCGRGSYEQYF

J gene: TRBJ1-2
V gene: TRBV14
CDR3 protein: CASSHLDTPYGDYGYTF

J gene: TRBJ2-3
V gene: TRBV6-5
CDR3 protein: CASRGQGSTDTQYF

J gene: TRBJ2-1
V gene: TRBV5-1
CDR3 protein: CASSPKTGFSYNEQFF

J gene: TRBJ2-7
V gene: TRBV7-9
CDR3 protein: CASSSTGIVYEQYF

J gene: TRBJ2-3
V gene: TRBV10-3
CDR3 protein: CAISAKVGTVSTDTQYF

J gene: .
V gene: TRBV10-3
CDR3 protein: CATTLQGGEQYF

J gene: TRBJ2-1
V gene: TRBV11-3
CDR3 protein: CASRLRRGRTYNEQFF

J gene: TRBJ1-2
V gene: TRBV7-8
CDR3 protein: CASSLERGFYGYTF

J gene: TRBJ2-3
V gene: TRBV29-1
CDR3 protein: CSVFPESTDTQYF

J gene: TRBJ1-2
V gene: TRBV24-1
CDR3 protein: CATSDPGVGGYTF

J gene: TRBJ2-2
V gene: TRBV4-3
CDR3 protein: CASSQEGPPAGELFF

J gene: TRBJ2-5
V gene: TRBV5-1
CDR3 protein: CASSLVDLQETQYF

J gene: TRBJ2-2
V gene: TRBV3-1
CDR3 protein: CASSERTGVTGELFF

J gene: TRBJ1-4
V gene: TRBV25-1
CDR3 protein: CASSAWGGDATNEKLFF

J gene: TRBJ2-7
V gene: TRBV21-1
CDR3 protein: CASSGALRSYEQYF